Listed below are T cell receptor beta chains from one sample, sequenced in a study of T-cell reconstitution after alpha-beta-depleted transplantation in children. TCRdb reanalysed the PCR reads using MiXCR and keeps one entry per CDR3 protein. Of 580,000 or so distinct CDR3 sequences listed, about 21% are singletons. This material consisted of PBMCs, mostly from graft donor cells, taken 360 days after TCRalphabeta/CD19-depleted stem cell transplant. The receptors were sampled from a boy under two years old who had a stem cell transplant for acute myeloid leukemia, so the T cells may come from the graft donor. The CDR3 runs from the conserved cysteine through the conserved F or W. Fields, in order: J gene, V gene, clone size, D gene, CDR3 protein, CDR3 DNA. The D gene is left open where the match is weak. Expanded clones are given a class, and other clones once, few, many or no size at all.

TRBJ2-2 | TRBV20-1 | - | - | CSARFRTGNTGELFF | TGCAGTGCCCGTTTCAGGACTGGGAACACCGGGGAGCTGTTTTTT
TRBJ2-7 | TRBV11-3 | few | - | CASSLDAGPYEQYF | TGTGCCAGCAGCTTAGATGCTGGGCCTTACGAGCAGTACTTC
TRBJ1-2 | TRBV29-1 | few | - | CSVETVGGYTF | TGCAGCGTTGAAACGGTAGGGGGCTACACCTTC
TRBJ2-1 | TRBV28 | many | TRBD1 | CASSLDRGPYNEQFF | TGTGCCAGCAGTTTGGACAGGGGGCCCTACAATGAGCAGTTCTTC
TRBJ1-1 | TRBV29-1 | many | - | CSVEEWTRSGNTEAFF | TGCAGCGTTGAGGAATGGACTCGGAGTGGGAACACTGAAGCTTTCTTT
TRBJ1-3 | TRBV12-3/TRBV12-4 | many | TRBD1 | CASSPGQVGGNTIYF | TGTGCCAGCAGCCCGGGACAGGTCGGTGGAAACACCATATATTTT
TRBJ2-3 | TRBV5-1 | - | TRBD1 | CASSLEGQGAPYF | TGCGCCAGCAGCTTGGAGGGGCAGGGGGCTCCGTATTTT
TRBJ1-3 | TRBV10-1 | few | - | CASSESEGTGNTIYF | TGCGCCAGCAGTGAGTCGGAGGGGACTGGAAACACCATATATTTT
TRBJ2-3 | TRBV4-1 | many | - | CASTWDMETDTQYF | TGCGCCAGCACCTGGGACATGGAGACAGATACGCAGTATTTT
TRBJ2-3 | TRBV3-1 | - | - | CASRRGSTQYF | TGTGCCAGCAGACGAGGATCGACGCAGTATTTT
TRBJ2-7 | TRBV30 | - | - | CAWSLGHEQYF | TGTGCCTGGAGCCTCGGTCACGAGCAGTACTTC
TRBJ1-2 | TRBV12-3/TRBV12-4 | - | - | CASSFHFGYTF | TGTGCCAGCAGTTTCCACTTTGGCTACACCTTC
TRBJ1-2 | TRBV10-3 | - | - | CAISLDSAATRGYTF | TGTGCCATCAGTCTCGACAGCGCGGCTACTCGCGGCTACACCTTC
TRBJ1-3 | TRBV12-3/TRBV12-4 | - | - | CASSEEVTGGNTIYF | TGTGCCAGCAGTGAAGAAGTGACAGGCGGAAACACCATATATTTT
TRBJ2-7 | TRBV5-1 | few | - | CASSLQGRYYEQYF | TGCGCCAGCAGCTTGCAGGGACGCTACTACGAGCAGTACTTC
TRBJ1-1 | TRBV4-1 | few | - | CASSQVVLAPGWYEAFF | TGCGCCAGCAGCCAAGTGGTCTTGGCCCCAGGGTGGTATGAAGCTTTCTTT
TRBJ1-2 | TRBV7-2 | many | - | CASSDTATHYGYTF | TGTGCCAGCAGCGACACAGCGACCCACTATGGCTACACCTTC
TRBJ2-1 | TRBV28 | many | TRBD2 | CASSLTGRGYNEQFF | TGTGCCAGCAGCCTCACTGGGCGGGGGTACAATGAGCAGTTCTTC
TRBJ2-1 | TRBV12-3/TRBV12-4 | few | - | CASSRTPFVEQFF | TGTGCCAGCAGTCGAACCCCGTTTGTTGAGCAGTTCTTC
TRBJ2-2 | TRBV7-2 | - | - | CASSSTVARNTGELFF | TGTGCCAGCAGCTCTACAGTGGCCAGAAACACCGGGGAGCTGTTTTTT
TRBJ2-5 | TRBV15 | few | - | CATSRDGRHQETQYF | TGTGCCACCAGCAGAGATGGTCGGCATCAAGAGACCCAGTACTTC
TRBJ2-5 | TRBV28 | - | TRBD2 | CARNHTGTSLSETQYF | TGTGCCAGGAACCATACCGGGACTAGCCTTTCAGAGACCCAGTACTTC
TRBJ2-1 | TRBV20-1 | few | TRBD2 | CSARLAGAHEQFF | TGCAGTGCCAGACTAGCGGGGGCCCATGAGCAGTTCTTC
TRBJ2-1 | TRBV29-1 | many | - | CSVGADTYNEQFF | TGCAGCGTTGGAGCAGACACCTACAATGAGCAGTTCTTC
TRBJ1-5 | TRBV28 | once | - | CASSFRDRPNQPQHF | TGTGCCAGCAGTTTCCGGGACCGACCCAATCAGCCCCAGCATTTT
TRBJ1-6 | TRBV5-1 | many | - | CASSGELNSPLHF | TGCGCCAGCAGCGGAGAACTTAATTCACCCCTCCACTTT
TRBJ1-4 | TRBV20-1 | few | - | CSARLGVTNEKLFF | TGCAGTGCTAGACTGGGGGTAACTAATGAAAAACTGTTTTTT
TRBJ2-1 | TRBV7-9 | many | TRBD2 | CASSLPGLVSYNEQFF | TGTGCCAGCAGCTTACCGGGACTAGTTAGCTACAATGAGCAGTTCTTC
TRBJ1-5 | TRBV7-9 | few | - | CASSLEVGDSNQPQHF | TGTGCCAGCAGCTTAGAGGTTGGGGACAGCAATCAGCCCCAGCATTTT